This T cell receptor beta chain was found in a study of identical twins. Findings of the study overall: The study found excess low generation probability among twin-shared out-of-frame alpha sequences. In cord blood, abundant beta clonotypes had fewer insertions; memory showed no trend.

Unmatched junction bases numbered 9, after V lost 5 bases and J lost 2 bases. This CDR3 has 15 residues. Germline loops: CDR1 SGHRS, CDR2 YFSETQ. Regarding this clonotype: Its antigen remains unknown.

TCRdb itself ran the 5' RACE reads through MiXCR, one entry per CDR3 protein. This table holds 430,000 or so distinct CDR3 sequences, about 24% found once. These data also featured in a second study, about T cells expressing NK-cell markers.

The genes are TRBV5-1 and TRBJ2-7, with 8 bases that match TRBD2. This sequence was found in a woman aged 18-29 years in good health. Specimen: CD4+ T cells sorted from blood. Written as DNA, the CDR3 is TGCGCCAGCAGAGAAAATAGCGGGGAGGCCTACGAGCAGTACTTC. Translated: CASRENSGEAYEQYF.